What follows are 22 T cell receptor beta chains derived from one specimen sequenced in a study of blood T cell repertoires in COVID-19. Profiled with immunoSEQ multiplex PCR; TCRdb holds only in-frame clones, not every one. The sample shows fewer than 200,000 clones, around nine tenths of them seen only once. Sequenced material: peripheral blood. These receptors all come from a woman between 18 and 30 years old who had recovered from COVID-19.

This sequence joins TRBV4-3 and TRBJ2-1, with 7 bases lining up with TRBD2. The V gene's germline CDR1 is LGHNA and CDR2 YSLEER. The length of the CDR3 is 13 residues. J was trimmed by 5 bases and V by 2 bases; bases with no gene match: 0. The DNA of the CDR3 is TGCGCCAGCAGCCAACGGGGGGACAATGAGCAGTTCTTC. It yields the protein CASSQRGDNEQFF.

This CDR3 reads CASSDPAGPNYYEQYF. The CDR3 DNA sequence: TGTGCCAGCAGTGATCCGGCAGGGCCGAATTACTACGAGCAGTACTTC. This chain connects TRBV2 to TRBJ2-7, with D tentatively TRBD1 (5 bases). The CDR3 loop spans 16 amino acids. Germline values: CDR1 SNHLY, CDR2 FYNNEI. V dropped 3 bases and J dropped 3 bases, with 18 bases sitting between them.

The rearrangement joins TRBV27 to TRBJ1-5; the match to TRBD1 covers 8 bases. V lost 0 bases and J lost 6; bases outside the gene matches: 7. The CDR3 contains 16 residues. Germline CDR1 is MNHEY and CDR2 is SMNVEV (reference sequence). CDR3 sequence (DNA): TGTGCCAGCAGTTTATCGGGCAGGGGGCTGGTTCAGCCCCAGCATTTT. This translates into CASSLSGRGLVQPQHF.

The rearrangement uses TRBV6-5 and TRBJ2-7; possible D gene TRBD1, 6 bases. CDR1 is MNHEY and CDR2 is SVGAGI in the germline V gene. Trimming took off 7 bases at V and 4 bases at J, with 20 bases between the two ends. CDR3 length: 15 amino acids. The CDR3 DNA sequence: TGTGCCAGCACCCGAAGCATTTCAGGGGAGTACGAGCAGTACGTC. It is translated as CASTRSISGEYEQYV.

The chain is built from TRBV29-1 and TRBJ2-2; D is unresolved. Per the germline V gene, CDR1 is SQVTM and CDR2 is ANQGSEA. V was trimmed by 1 base and J by 4 bases, leaving 7 bases between them. The CDR3 loop spans 13 amino acids. CDR3 DNA sequence: TGCAGCGTTGAAGCCTACGCCACCGGGGAGCTGTTTTTT. Translated, it gives CSVEAYATGELFF.

V gene TRBV27 combines with J gene TRBJ2-2; D possibly corresponds to TRBD1 (7 bases). The germline V and J ends were trimmed by 3 bases and 2 bases, with 19 bases remaining between them. This CDR3 region has 18 residues. The germline V gene has CDR1 MNHEY and CDR2 SMNVEV (reference sequence). CDR3 DNA: TGTGCCAGCAGTTTTTTGACCCGCGGGACAGAAAACACCGGGGAGCTGTTTTTT. It encodes CASSFLTRGTENTGELFF.

The gene calls are TRBV7-9 and TRBJ1-4; 7 nucleotides agree with TRBD1. CDR1 and CDR2 from the germline V gene are SEHNR and FQNEAQ (reference sequence). This CDR3 has 14 residues. Trimming cost V 5 bases and J 6 bases; bases outside gene matches: 6. Here the CDR3 reads CASSLFTGDEKLFF. Here the CDR3 DNA reads TGTGCCAGCAGCCTTTTCACAGGGGATGAAAAACTGTTTTTT.

The chain couples TRBV18 to TRBJ1-5; D remains ambiguous. Trimming left V 4 bases short and J 6 bases short, with 10 bases between. CDR1 is KGHSH and CDR2 is LQKENI in the germline V gene. This CDR3 comprises 13 residues. The CDR3 loop reads CASSLSAGQPQHF. The DNA for the CDR3 is TGTGCCAGCTCACTTAGTGCCGGTCAGCCCCAGCATTTT.

The chain joins TRBV7-8 to TRBJ1-5; D remains unclear. The CDR3 spans 14 residues. The germline gives CDR1 SGHVS, CDR2 FQNEAQ. With 5 bases removed from V and 3 bases from J, the gap between germline ends came to 11 bases. The CDR3 region has the DNA TGTGCCAGCAGCCCACGAGAGATCAATCAGCCCCAGCATTTT. As protein: CASSPREINQPQHF.

The genes are TRBV5-5 and TRBJ2-1; 8 bases are shared with TRBD2. The trim removed 4 bases at V and 8 bases at J, leaving 14 bases unmatched. CDR1 and CDR2 from the germline V gene are SGHKS and YYEKEE (reference sequence). The CDR3 has 16 amino acids. The CDR3 DNA follows: TGTGCCAGCAGCCCGATAGTGCGGGGGGCTCTCGATGAGCAGTTCTTC. This gives the protein CASSPIVRGALDEQFF.

This clone was seen a handful of times. The V gene is TRBV4-1, the J gene TRBJ2-6, with a tentative D call TRBD1 (6 bases). CDR3 length: 18 amino acids. The ends were cut back, 1 base at V and 1 base at J, with 14 bases in the middle. CDR1 MGHRA and CDR2 YSYEKL come from the germline V gene. In nucleotides, the CDR3 is TGCGCCAGCAGCCAAGTCGGCGGCAGGGGATCTGGGGCCAACGTCCTGACTTTC. Encoded protein: CASSQVGGRGSGANVLTF.

CDR3 coding DNA: TGTGCCAGCAGCTTGGGAGTACTAACAGATACGCAGTATTTT. Protein product: CASSLGVLTDTQYF. The V and J genes are TRBV11-3 and TRBJ2-3; weak D call: TRBD2 (5 bases). With 3 bases removed from V and 3 bases from J, the gap between germline ends came to 10 bases. Germline assignment: CDR1 SGHNT and CDR2 YENEEA. CDR3 length: 14 residues.

This clone was observed once. This chain joins TRBV27 and TRBJ1-6; 12 nucleotides agree with TRBD1. The V gene's germline CDR1 is MNHEY and CDR2 SMNVEV (reference sequence). The ends lost 2 bases at V and 7 bases at J; junction bases unmatched: 6. The CDR3 totals 17 residues. This CDR3 reads CASSLGTGGRSNSPLHF. As DNA, the CDR3 is TGTGCCAGCAGTTTAGGGACAGGGGGCCGTAGCAATTCACCCCTCCACTTT.

The J gene is TRBJ1-2, the V gene TRBV3-1 (or the pseudogene TRBV3-2); the match to TRBD1 covers 7 bases. CDR1 is LGHDT and CDR2 is YNNKEL in the germline V gene (reference sequence). This CDR3 is 13 amino acids long. J was trimmed by 7 bases and V by 5 bases; bases with no gene match: 7. CDR3 sequence (DNA): TGTGCCAGCAGCTTAGGACAGGAATTTGGCTACACCTTC. It is translated as CASSLGQEFGYTF.

This clone has just a few counts. The CDR3 loop is CASSPAGADEQYV. CDR3 coding DNA: TGTGCCAGCAGCCCAGCGGGAGCGGACGAGCAGTACGTC. The chain is built from TRBV7-9 and TRBJ2-7; 8 nucleotides agree with TRBD2. The CDR3 sequence is 13 residues long. Trimming cost V 5 bases and J 5 bases; bases outside gene matches: 5. The germline V gene encodes CDR1 SEHNR and CDR2 FQNEAQ (reference sequence).

The chain combines TRBV11-2 with TRBJ2-6, with D possibly matching TRBD1 (6 bases). Germline CDR1 SGHAT, CDR2 FQNNGV. The germline V and J ends were trimmed by 5 bases and 7 bases, with 12 bases remaining between them. The CDR3 is 14 amino acids. The chain's CDR3 is CASSRQGSANVLTF. DNA of the CDR3: TGTGCCAGCAGCCGCCAGGGGAGTGCCAACGTCCTGACTTTC.

This chain connects TRBV3-1 (or the pseudogene TRBV3-2) to TRBJ1-2; no definite D call. Germline V gives CDR1 LGHDT, CDR2 YNNKEL (reference sequence). CDR3 length equals 11 residues. Trimming cost V 4 bases and J 3 bases, with 3 bases left between them. DNA of the CDR3: TGTGCCAGCAGCCGAGACTATGGCTACACCTTC. Translation: CASSRDYGYTF.

The chain is built from TRBV11-2 and TRBJ2-1, with TRBD2 matching 8 bases. The CDR3 length is 17 residues. V was pared by 4 bases and J by 0 bases, with 8 bases of the junction left unmatched. Germline CDR1 reads SGHAT; CDR2 reads FQNNGV. The CDR3 bases are TGTGCCAGCAGCTCACCCCAGCGGGGGAGCTCCTACAATGAGCAGTTCTTC. It is translated as CASSSPQRGSSYNEQFF. Complete variable domain (other parts from reference TRBV11-2 and TRBJ2-1): EAGVAQSPRYKIIEKRQSVAFWCNPISGHATLYWYQQILGQGPKLLIQFQNNGVVDDSQLPKDRFSAERLKGVDSTLKIQPAKLEDSAVYLCASSSPQRGSSYNEQFFGPGTRLTVL.

This clone was picked up many times. The chain joins TRBV16 to TRBJ1-2; a weak D match, TRBD1 (6 bases). Trimming took off 4 bases at V and 5 bases at J, with 11 bases between the two ends. This CDR3 has 13 residues. CDR1 KGHSY and CDR2 FQNENV come from the germline V gene. In nucleotides, the CDR3 is TGTGCCAGCAGCCGTGACAGGTCTTATGGCTACACCTTC. This encodes CASSRDRSYGYTF.

In its sample, this clone was seen a few times. The J gene is TRBJ1-5, the V gene TRBV4-3; no reliable D call. Germline loops: CDR1 LGHNA, CDR2 YSLEER. V shed 1 base and J shed 3 bases, with 10 bases lying between them. This CDR3 has 15 amino acids. CDR3 region: CASSQALQFNQPQHF. The CDR3 DNA sequence: TGCGCCAGCAGCCAAGCGTTGCAGTTCAATCAGCCCCAGCATTTT.

This clone was counted a single time. The genes are TRBV5-6 and TRBJ1-5, with 7 nucleotides matching TRBD1. Looked up from germline, CDR1 is SGHDT and CDR2 is YYEEEE. This CDR3 comprises 14 residues. Unmatched junction bases numbered 3, after V lost 4 bases and J lost 2 bases. CDR3 region: CASSVRGGNQPQHF. For the CDR3, the DNA is TGTGCCAGCAGCGTCAGGGGGGGCAATCAGCCCCAGCATTTT.

This clone appeared a few times. This rearrangement joins TRBV7-9 to TRBJ1-1; 7 nucleotides match TRBD1. V trimming: 3 bases; J trimming: 7 bases; junction bases outside the gene matches: 5. Germline V gene lookup returns CDR1 SEHNR and CDR2 FQNEAQ (reference sequence). CDR3 length equals 13 residues. CDR3 sequence: CASSFQGEGEAFF. The CDR3 DNA follows: TGTGCCAGCAGCTTCCAGGGGGAAGGTGAAGCTTTCTTT.